The 3 T cell receptor beta chains given below trace back to one sample, sequenced in a study of T cells in Graves' hyperthyroidism and ophthalmopathy. Researchers took RNA transcripts and amplified the TCR beta CDR3 regions from them. Using the HTBI primer set, a first-round RT-PCR was run on the TCR CDR3. Each CDR3 protein is one row after TCRdb ran MiXCR on the multiplex PCR reads. The sample has around 600,000 distinct CDR3 sequences; 15% to 19% are singletons. Sequencing was performed on blood. These receptors were obtained from a woman aged 25 to 39 with Graves' hyperthyroidism.

The chain has TRBV7-2 and TRBJ2-7; 12 nucleotides agree with TRBD2. Trimming removed 5 bases from V and 3 bases from J; junction bases left unmatched: 8. The germline V gene has CDR1 SGHTA and CDR2 FQGNSA. This CDR3 has 16 residues. The CDR3, as DNA: TGTGCCAGCAGCGTACTAGCGGGAGGTCCATACTACGAGCAGTACTTC. Its translation: CASSVLAGGPYYEQYF.

This clonotype was recorded many times. The chain has TRBV7-2 and TRBJ1-1; D is undetermined. The CDR3 loop spans 14 amino acids. Germline values: CDR1 SGHTA, CDR2 FQGNSA. V gave up 4 bases and J gave up 4 bases, with 13 bases separating them. The CDR3 loop reads CASSSAASGTEAFF. In nucleotides, the CDR3 is TGTGCCAGCAGCTCCGCGGCGTCGGGCACTGAAGCTTTCTTT.

This clonotype has at least ten counts. The chain links TRBV6-1 to TRBJ2-3; D may be TRBD2 (5 bases). The CDR3 has 15 residues. V dropped 3 bases and J dropped 0 bases, with 10 bases sitting between them. CDR1 and CDR2 (germline): MNHNS, SASEGT. Here the CDR3 DNA reads TGTGCCAGCAGTGAGGTAGCGACTAGCACAGATACGCAGTATTTT. Its translation is CASSEVATSTDTQYF.